The 8 T cell receptor beta chains presented below share a single source sample, sequenced in a study of T-cell reconstitution after alpha-beta-depleted transplantation in children. During its preparation, the TCRbeta library received unique molecular identifiers. MiXCR, run by TCRdb on the PCR reads, gives a single entry per CDR3 protein. The table records under 250,000 distinct CDR3 sequences, 5.5% to 7% of them present only once. This sample comprised PBMCs, obtained before TCRalphabeta/CD19-depleted stem cell transplant. These receptors all come from a boy between 2 and 10 years old with acute lymphoblastic leukemia, due to receive a stem cell transplant.

This clonotype was seen repeatedly, ten times or more. The chain combines TRBV28 with TRBJ2-3; D is possibly TRBD1 (7 bases). CDR3 length: 14 residues. Germline CDR1 reads MDHEN; CDR2 reads SYDVKM. Trimming shortened V by 11 bases and J by 6 bases, and 21 bases separated the two germline ends. CDR3 nucleotides: TGTGCCTCGTGCGGAGGGGGCGCGTCGGATACGCAGTATTTT. This codes for CASCGGGASDTQYF.

This clonotype was recorded at least ten times. The V and J genes are TRBV9 and TRBJ1-2; TRBD1 might be the D (6 bases). From germline, CDR1 is SGDLS and CDR2 YYNGEE. The length of the CDR3 is 14 residues. V gave up 2 bases and J gave up 2 bases, with 10 bases separating them. The CDR3 DNA reads as TGTGCCAGCAGCGTCACAGGGCAGAACTATGGCTACACCTTC. Translated: CASSVTGQNYGYTF.

This clonotype was seen at least ten times. The V call is TRBV5-4, the J call TRBJ2-1; D assignment may be TRBD1 or TRBD2 (5 bases each). Looked up from germline, CDR1 is SGHNT and CDR2 is YYREEE (reference sequence). V was clipped by 7 bases and J by 6 bases, with 14 bases between them. The CDR3 covers 13 residues. The CDR3 here is CASGTPVPNEQFF. CDR3 coding DNA: TGTGCCAGCGGGACCCCGGTCCCCAATGAGCAGTTCTTC.

To note about this clonotype: A junction boundary mismatches the germline segment, possibly from a read error. V gene TRBV24-1 combines with J gene TRBJ2-1; D call uncertain. The CDR3 totals 11 residues. In germline, CDR1 is KGHDR, CDR2 SFDVKD. This chain's CDR3 is CATSYLYEQFF. For the CDR3, the DNA is TGTGCCACCAGTTATTTATATGAGCAGTTCTTC.

This clonotype was seen ten or more times. The chain has TRBV28 and TRBJ2-5, with D perhaps TRBD2 (6 bases). CDR1 is MDHEN and CDR2 is SYDVKM in the germline V gene. The germline V and J ends were trimmed by 6 bases and 4 bases, with 9 bases remaining between them. The CDR3 totals 12 residues. The CDR3 reads CASREGRETQYF. DNA for the CDR3: TGTGCCAGCAGGGAGGGGCGAGAGACCCAGTACTTC.

The table lists this clonotype with a few counts. The gene calls are TRBV28 and TRBJ1-4; D is possibly TRBD1 (6 bases). Germline V CDR1 and CDR2: MDHEN, SYDVKM. This CDR3 is 15 amino acids long. Trimming stripped 5 bases from V and 8 bases from J, with 18 bases between. CDR3 nucleotides: TGTGCCAGCAGTCCCGGGGGGCCCCAGGGGGAAAAACTGTTTTTT. It specifies CASSPGGPQGEKLFF.

This clonotype was counted only a few times. The rearrangement uses TRBV2 and TRBJ1-5; no firm D call. The length of the CDR3 is 15 residues. From germline, CDR1 is SNHLY and CDR2 FYNNEI. Trimming stripped 4 bases from V and 0 bases from J, with 10 bases between. The CDR3 nucleotides read TGTGCCAGCAGTGGCCTGGTCGATAGCAATCAGCCCCAGCATTTT. Protein product: CASSGLVDSNQPQHF.

At least ten counts were recorded for this clonotype. V and J are TRBV2 and TRBJ1-5; D remains unclear. Germline-derived CDR1 and CDR2 are SNHLY and FYNNEI. V was shortened by 5 bases and J by 0 bases, with 2 bases between the two germline ends. The CDR3 length is 12 residues. The CDR3 DNA is TGTGCCAGCAGTAATAGCAATCAGCCCCAGCATTTT. This gives the protein CASSNSNQPQHF.